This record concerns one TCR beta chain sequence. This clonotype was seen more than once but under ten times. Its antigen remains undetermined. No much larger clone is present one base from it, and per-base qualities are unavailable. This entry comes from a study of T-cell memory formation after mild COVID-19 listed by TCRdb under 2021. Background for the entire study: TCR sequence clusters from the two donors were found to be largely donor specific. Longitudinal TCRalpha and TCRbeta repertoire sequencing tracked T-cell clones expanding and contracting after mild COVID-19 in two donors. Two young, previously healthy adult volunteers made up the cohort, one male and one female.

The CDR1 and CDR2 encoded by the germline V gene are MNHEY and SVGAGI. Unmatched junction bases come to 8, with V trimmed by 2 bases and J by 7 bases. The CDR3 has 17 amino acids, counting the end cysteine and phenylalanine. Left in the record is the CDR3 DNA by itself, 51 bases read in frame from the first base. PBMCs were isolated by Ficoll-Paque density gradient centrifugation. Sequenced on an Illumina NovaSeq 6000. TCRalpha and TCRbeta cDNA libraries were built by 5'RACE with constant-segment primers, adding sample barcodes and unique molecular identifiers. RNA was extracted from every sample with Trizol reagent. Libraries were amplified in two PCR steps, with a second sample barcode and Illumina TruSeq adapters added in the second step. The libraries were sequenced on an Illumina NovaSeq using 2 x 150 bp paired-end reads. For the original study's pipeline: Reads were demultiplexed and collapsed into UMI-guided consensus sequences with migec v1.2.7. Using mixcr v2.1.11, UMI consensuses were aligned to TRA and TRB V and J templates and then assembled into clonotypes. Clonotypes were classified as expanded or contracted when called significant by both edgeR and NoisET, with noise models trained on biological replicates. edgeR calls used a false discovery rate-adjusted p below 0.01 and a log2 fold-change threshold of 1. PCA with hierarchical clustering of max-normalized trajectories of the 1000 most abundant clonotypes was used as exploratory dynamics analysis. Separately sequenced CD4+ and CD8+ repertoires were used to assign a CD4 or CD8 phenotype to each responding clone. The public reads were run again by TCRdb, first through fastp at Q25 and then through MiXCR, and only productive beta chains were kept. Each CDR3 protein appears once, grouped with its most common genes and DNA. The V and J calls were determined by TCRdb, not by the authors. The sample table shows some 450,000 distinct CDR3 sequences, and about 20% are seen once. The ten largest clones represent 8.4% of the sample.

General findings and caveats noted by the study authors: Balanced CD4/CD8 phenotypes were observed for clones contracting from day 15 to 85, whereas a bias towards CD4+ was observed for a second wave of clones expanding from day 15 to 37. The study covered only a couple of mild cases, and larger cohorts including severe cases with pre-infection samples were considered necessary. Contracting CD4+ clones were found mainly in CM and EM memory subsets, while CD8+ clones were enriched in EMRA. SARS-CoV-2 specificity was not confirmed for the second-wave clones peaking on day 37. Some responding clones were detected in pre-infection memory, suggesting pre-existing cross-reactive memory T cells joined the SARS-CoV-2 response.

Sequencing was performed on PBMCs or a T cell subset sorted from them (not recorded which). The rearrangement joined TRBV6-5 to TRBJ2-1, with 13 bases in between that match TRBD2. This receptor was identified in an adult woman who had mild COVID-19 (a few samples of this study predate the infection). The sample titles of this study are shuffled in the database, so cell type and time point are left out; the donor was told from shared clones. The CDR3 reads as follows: CASSYGRTSGSANEQFF. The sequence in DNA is TGTGCCAGCAGTTACGGCCGGACTAGCGGGAGTGCGAATGAGCAGTTCTTC.